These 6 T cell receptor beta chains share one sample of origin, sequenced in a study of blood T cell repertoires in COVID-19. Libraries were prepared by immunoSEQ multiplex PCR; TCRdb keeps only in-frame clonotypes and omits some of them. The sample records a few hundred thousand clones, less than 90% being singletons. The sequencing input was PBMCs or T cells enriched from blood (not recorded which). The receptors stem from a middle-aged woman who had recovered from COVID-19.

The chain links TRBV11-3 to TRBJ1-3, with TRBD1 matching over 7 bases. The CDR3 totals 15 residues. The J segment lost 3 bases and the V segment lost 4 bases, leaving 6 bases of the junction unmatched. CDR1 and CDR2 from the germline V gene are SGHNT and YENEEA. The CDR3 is CASSSLTGSGNTIYF. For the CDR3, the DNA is TGTGCCAGCAGCTCCCTGACAGGGAGTGGAAACACCATATATTTT.

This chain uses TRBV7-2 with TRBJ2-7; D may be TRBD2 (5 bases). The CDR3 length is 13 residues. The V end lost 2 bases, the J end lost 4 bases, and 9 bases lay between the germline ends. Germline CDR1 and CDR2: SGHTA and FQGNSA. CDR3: CASSLKGGYEQYV. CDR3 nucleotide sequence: TGTGCCAGCAGCTTAAAGGGCGGGTACGAGCAGTACGTC.

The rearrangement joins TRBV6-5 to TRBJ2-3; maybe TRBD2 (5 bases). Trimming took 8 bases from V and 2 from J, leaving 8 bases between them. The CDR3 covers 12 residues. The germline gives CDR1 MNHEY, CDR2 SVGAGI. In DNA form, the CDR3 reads TGTGCCAGCGCCCGGGACACAGATACGCAGTATTTT. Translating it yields CASARDTDTQYF.

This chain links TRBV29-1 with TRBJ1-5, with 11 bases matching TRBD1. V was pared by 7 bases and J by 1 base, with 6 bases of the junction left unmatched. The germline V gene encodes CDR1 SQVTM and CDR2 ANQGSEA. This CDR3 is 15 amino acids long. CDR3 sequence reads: CSETRDRGSNQPQHF. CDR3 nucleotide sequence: TGCAGCGAGACCCGGGACAGGGGGAGCAATCAGCCCCAGCATTTT.

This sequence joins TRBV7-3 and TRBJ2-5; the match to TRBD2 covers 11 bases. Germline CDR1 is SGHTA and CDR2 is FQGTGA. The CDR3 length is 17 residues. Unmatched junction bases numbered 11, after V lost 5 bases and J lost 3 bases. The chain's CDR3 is CASSPGRGTSGEETQYF. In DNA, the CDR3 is TGTGCCAGCAGCCCCGGTCGGGGGACTAGCGGTGAAGAGACCCAGTACTTC.

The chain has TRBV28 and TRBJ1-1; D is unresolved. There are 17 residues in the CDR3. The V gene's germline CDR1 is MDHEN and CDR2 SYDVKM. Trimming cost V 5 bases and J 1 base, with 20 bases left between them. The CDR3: CASSPSVGSVWNTEAFF. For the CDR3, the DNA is TGTGCCAGCAGTCCGTCAGTCGGGTCAGTTTGGAACACTGAAGCTTTCTTT.